This TCR beta chain was sequenced for a study of blood T cells in healthy people across ages. The study's findings and limits: Greater diversity and more naive CD4+ cells were seen in long-lived donors than in aged donors. The study could not conclusively compare naive and antigen-experienced cells, given its unsorted PBMCs.

The sample providers were healthy Caucasian people from Russia, aged roughly 6 to 95. In regard to this clonotype: What it recognizes is unknown.

Germline assignment: CDR1 KGHSH and CDR2 LQKENI. V was clipped by 3 bases and J by 2 bases; unmatched bases: 12. The CDR3 is 17 residues long. The second PCR ran about 6 to 12 cycles with a sample-barcoded 5' primer and J-beta primers. There were at least 3 million CDR3-containing paired-end reads obtained from each sample. TCRdb re-called the 5' RACE reads through MiXCR, storing one row per CDR3 protein. The sample contains approximately 680,000 distinct CDR3 sequences, approximately 30% of which appear only once. This rearrangement joins TRBV18 to TRBJ1-2, with TRBD1 identical over 7 bases. The sequence came from a woman older than 75 in good health. The sequenced sample consisted of blood. CDR3 sequence reads: CASSPRKTGQDNYGYTF. The CDR3 DNA is TGTGCCAGCTCACCGAGAAAGACTGGACAGGACAACTATGGCTACACCTTC.